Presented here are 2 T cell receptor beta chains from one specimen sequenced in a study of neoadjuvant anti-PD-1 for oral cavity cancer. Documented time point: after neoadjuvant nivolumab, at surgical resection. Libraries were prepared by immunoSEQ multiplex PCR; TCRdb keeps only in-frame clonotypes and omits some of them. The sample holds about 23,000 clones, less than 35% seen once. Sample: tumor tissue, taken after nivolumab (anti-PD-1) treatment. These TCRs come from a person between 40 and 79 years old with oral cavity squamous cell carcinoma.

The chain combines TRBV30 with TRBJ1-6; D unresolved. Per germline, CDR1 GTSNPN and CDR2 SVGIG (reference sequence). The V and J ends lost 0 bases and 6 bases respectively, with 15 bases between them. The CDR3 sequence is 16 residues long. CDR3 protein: CAWSVKPPNVNSPLHF. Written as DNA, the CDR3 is TGTGCCTGGAGTGTAAAGCCCCCAAATGTTAATTCACCCCTCCACTTT.

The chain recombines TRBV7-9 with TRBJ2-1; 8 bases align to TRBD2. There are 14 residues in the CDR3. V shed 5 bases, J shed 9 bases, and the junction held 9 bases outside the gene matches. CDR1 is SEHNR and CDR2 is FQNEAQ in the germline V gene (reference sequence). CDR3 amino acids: CASSRSAGEGEQFF. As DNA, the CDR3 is TGTGCCAGCAGCAGATCAGCGGGGGAGGGTGAGCAGTTCTTC.